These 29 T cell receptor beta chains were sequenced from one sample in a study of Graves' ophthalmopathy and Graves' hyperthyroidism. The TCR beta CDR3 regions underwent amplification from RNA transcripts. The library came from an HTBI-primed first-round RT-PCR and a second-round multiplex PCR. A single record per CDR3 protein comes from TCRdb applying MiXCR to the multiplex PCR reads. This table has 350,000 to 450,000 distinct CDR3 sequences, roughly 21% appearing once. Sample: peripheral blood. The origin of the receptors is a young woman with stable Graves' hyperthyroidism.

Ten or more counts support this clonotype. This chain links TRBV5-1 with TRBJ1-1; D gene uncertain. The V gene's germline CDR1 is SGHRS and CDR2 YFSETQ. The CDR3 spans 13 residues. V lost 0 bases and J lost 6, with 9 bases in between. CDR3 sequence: CASSLEVAAEAFF. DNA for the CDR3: TGCGCCAGCAGCTTGGAAGTTGCCGCTGAAGCTTTCTTT.

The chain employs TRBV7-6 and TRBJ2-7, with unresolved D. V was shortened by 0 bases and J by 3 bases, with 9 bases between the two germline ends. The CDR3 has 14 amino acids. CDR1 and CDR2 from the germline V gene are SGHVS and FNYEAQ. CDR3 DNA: TGTGCCAGCAGCTTAGCGGGCAGAATCTACGAGCAGTACTTC. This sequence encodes CASSLAGRIYEQYF.

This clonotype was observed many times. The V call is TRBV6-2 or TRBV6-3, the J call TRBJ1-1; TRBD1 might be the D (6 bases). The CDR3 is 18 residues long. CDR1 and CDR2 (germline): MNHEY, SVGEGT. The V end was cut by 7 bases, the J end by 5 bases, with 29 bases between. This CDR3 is CASMPPPQNGGRNTEAFF. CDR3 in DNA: TGTGCCAGCATGCCACCCCCTCAAAACGGGGGGCGGAATACTGAAGCTTTCTTT.

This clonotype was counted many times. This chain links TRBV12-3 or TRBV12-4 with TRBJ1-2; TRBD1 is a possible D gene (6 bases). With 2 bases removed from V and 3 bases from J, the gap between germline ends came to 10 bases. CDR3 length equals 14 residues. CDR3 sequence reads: CASSLRGADYGYTF. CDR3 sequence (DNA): TGTGCCAGCAGTTTACGGGGGGCCGACTATGGCTACACCTTC.

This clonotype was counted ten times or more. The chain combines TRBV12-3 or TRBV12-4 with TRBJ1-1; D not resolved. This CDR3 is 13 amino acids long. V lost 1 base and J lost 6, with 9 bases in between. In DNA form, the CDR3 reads TGTGCCAGCAGTTTAGGCGGCGCGGCTGAAGCTTTCTTT. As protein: CASSLGGAAEAFF.

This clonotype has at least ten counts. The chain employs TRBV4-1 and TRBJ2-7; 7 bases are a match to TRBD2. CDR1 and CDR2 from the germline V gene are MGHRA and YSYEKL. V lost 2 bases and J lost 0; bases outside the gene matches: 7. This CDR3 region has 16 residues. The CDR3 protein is CASSQSTSEDSYEQYF. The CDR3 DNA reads TGCGCCAGCAGCCAATCCACTAGCGAAGACTCCTACGAGCAGTACTTC.

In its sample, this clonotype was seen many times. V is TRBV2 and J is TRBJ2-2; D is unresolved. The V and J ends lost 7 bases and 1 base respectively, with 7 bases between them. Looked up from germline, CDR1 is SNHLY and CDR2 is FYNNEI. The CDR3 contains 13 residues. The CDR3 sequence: CASIYGNTGELFF. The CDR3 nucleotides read TGTGCCAGCATTTATGGGAACACCGGGGAGCTGTTTTTT.

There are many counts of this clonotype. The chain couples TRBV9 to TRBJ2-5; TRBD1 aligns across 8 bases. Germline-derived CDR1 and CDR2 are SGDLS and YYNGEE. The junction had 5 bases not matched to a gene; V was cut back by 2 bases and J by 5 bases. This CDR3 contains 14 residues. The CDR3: CASSVGTGWETQYF. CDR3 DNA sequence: TGTGCCAGCAGCGTGGGGACAGGCTGGGAGACCCAGTACTTC.

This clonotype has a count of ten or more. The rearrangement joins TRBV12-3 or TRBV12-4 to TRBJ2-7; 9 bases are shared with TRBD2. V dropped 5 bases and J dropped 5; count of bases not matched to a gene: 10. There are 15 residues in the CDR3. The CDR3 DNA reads TGTGCCAGCAGTCGCTGGGGGGTAGCGGGAGACGAGCAGTACTTC. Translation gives CASSRWGVAGDEQYF.

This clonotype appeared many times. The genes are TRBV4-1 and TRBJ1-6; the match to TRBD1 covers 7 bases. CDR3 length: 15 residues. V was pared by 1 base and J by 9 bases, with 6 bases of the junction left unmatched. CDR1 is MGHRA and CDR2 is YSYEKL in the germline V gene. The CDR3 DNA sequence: TGCGCCAGCAGCCAAGCTGGGAGGGGGCTTTCACCCCTCCACTTT. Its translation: CASSQAGRGLSPLHF.

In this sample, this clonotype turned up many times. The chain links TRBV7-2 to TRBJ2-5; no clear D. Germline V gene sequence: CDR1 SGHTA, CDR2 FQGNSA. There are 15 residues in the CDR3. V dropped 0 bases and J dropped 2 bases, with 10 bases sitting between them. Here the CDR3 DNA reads TGTGCCAGCAGCTTAGCTTTAGGGCGACAAGAGACCCAGTACTTC. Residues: CASSLALGRQETQYF.

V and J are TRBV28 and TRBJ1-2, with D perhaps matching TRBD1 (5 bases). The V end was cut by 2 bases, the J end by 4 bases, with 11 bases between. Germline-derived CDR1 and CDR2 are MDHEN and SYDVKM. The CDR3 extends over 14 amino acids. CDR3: CASSLRGESYGYTF. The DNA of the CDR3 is TGTGCCAGCAGTTTACGGGGGGAGAGCTATGGCTACACCTTC.

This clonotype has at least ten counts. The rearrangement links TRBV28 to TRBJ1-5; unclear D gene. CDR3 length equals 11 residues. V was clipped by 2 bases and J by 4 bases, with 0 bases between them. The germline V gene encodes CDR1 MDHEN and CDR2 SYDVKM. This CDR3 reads CASSLNQPQHF. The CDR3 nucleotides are TGTGCCAGCAGTTTAAATCAGCCCCAGCATTTT.

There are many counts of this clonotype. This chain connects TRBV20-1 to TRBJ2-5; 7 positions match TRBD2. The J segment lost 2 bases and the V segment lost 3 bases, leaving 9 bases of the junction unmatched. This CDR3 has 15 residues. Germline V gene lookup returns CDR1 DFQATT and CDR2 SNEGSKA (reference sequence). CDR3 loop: CSASWEGYVQETQYF. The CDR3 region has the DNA TGCAGTGCTAGTTGGGAGGGCTATGTACAAGAGACCCAGTACTTC.

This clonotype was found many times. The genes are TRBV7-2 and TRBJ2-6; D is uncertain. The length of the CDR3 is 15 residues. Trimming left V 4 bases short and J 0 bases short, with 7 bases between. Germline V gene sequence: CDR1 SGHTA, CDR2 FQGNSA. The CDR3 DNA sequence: TGTGCCAGCAGCTGGGATGTCTCTGGGGCCAACGTCCTGACTTTC. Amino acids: CASSWDVSGANVLTF.

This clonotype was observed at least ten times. The CDR3 nucleotides read TGTGCCAGCAGCTCCAGACGGGGGCGCGAGACCCAGTACTTC. Protein product: CASSSRRGRETQYF. The V and J genes are TRBV3-1 and TRBJ2-5; D might be TRBD1 or TRBD2, each matching 6 bases. V was trimmed by 5 bases and J by 5 bases, leaving 15 bases between them. CDR1 is LGHDT, CDR2 YNNKEL, per germline (reference sequence). The CDR3 runs 14 residues.

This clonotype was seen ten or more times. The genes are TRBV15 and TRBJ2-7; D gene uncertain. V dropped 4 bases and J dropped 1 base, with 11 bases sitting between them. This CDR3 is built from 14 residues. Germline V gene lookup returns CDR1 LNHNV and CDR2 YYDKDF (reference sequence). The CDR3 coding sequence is TGTGCCACCAGCATAGGTCAGGCATCCTACGAGCAGTACTTC. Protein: CATSIGQASYEQYF.

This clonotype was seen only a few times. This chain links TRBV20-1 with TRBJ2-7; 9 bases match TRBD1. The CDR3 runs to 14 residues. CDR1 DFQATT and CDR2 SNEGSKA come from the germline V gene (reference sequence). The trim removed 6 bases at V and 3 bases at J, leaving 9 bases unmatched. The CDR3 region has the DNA TGCAGTGCCTACCGGGACAGGGAAGGCTACGAGCAGTACTTC. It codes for CSAYRDREGYEQYF.

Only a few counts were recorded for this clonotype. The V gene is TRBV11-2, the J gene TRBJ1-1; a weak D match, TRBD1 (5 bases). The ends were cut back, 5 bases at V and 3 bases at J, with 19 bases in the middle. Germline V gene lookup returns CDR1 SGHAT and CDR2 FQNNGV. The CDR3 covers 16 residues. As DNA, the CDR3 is TGTGCCAGCAGCCCCCCACCGACTAGGGGAGACACTGAAGCTTTCTTT. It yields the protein CASSPPPTRGDTEAFF.

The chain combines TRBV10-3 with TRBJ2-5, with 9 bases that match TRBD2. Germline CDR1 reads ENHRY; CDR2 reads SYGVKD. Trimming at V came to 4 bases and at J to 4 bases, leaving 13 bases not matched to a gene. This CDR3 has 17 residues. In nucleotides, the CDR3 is TGTGCCATCAGTGGTTCTAGCGGGACCTTAGGGTTAGAGACCCAGTACTTC. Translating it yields CAISGSSGTLGLETQYF.

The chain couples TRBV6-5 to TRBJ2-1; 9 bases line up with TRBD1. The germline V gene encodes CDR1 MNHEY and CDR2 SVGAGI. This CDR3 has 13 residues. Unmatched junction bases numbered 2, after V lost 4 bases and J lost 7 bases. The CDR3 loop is CASSLQGANEQFF. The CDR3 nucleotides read TGTGCCAGCAGTTTACAGGGGGCTAATGAGCAGTTCTTC.

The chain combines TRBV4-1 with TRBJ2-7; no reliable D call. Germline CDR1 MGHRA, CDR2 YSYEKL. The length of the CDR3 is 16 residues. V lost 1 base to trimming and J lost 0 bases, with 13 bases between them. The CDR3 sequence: CASSQVTEVDSYEQYF. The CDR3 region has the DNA TGCGCCAGCAGCCAAGTGACGGAAGTCGACTCCTACGAGCAGTACTTC.

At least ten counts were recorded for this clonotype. CDR3 amino acids: CASSGRTGGNYGYTF. The DNA of the CDR3 is TGTGCCAGCAGCGGTAGAACAGGGGGGAACTATGGCTACACCTTC. The V gene is TRBV6-1, the J gene TRBJ1-2, with 8 bases fitting TRBD1. Trimming took 6 bases from V and 2 from J; bases not matched to a gene: 8. CDR1 and CDR2 (germline): MNHNS, SASEGT. The length of the CDR3 is 15 residues.

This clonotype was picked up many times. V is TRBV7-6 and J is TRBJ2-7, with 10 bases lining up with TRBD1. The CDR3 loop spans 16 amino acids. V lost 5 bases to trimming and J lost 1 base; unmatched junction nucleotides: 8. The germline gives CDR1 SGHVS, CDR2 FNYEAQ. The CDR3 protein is CASSLGTGAGSYEQYF. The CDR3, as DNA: TGTGCCAGCAGCCTGGGGACAGGGGCGGGATCCTACGAGCAGTACTTC.

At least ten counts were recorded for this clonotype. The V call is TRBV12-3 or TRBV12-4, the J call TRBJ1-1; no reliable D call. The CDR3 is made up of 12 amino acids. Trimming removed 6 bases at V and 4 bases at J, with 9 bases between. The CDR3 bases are TGTGCCAGCAGCCTAGCACCCACTGAAGCTTTCTTT. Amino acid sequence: CASSLAPTEAFF.

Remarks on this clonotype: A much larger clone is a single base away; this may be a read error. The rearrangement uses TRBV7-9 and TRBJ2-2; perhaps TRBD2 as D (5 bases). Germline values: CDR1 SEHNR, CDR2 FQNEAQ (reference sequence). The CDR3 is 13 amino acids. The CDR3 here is CASSLPNTGELLF. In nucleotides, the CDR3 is TGTGCCAGCAGCCTCCCGAACACCGGGGAGCTGTTGTTT.

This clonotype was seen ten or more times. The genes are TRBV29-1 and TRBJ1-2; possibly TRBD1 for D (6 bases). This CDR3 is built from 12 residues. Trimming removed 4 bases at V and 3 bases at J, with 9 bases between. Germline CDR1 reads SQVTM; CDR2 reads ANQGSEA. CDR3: CSVARTDYGYTF. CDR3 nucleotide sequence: TGCAGCGTTGCGAGGACAGACTATGGCTACACCTTC.

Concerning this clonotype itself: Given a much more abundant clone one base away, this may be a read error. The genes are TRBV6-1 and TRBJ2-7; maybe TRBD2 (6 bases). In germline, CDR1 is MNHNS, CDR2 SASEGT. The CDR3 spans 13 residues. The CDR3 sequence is CSSTGTGRDEQYF. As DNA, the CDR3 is TGTTCCAGCACCGGGACTGGTCGCGACGAGCAGTACTTC.

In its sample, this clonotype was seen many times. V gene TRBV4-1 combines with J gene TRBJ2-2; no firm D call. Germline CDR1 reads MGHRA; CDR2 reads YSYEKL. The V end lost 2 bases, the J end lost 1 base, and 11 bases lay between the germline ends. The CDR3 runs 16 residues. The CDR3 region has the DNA TGCGCCAGCAGCCAAAACCCAAATCTGAACACCGGGGAGCTGTTTTTT. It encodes CASSQNPNLNTGELFF.